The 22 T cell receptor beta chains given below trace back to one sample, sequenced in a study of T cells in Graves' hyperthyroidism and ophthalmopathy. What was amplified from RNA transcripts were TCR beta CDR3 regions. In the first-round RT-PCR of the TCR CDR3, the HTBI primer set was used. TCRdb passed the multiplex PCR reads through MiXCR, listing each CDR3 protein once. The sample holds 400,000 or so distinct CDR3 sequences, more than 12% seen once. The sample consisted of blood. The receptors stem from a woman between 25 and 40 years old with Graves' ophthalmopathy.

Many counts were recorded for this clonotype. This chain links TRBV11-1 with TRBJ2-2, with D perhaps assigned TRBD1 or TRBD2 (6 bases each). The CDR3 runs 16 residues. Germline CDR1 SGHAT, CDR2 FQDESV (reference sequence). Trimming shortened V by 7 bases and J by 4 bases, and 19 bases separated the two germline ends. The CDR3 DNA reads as TGTGCCAGCACCGGGGGCGGGCGGCTATTCACCGGGGAGCTGTTTTTT. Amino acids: CASTGGGRLFTGELFF.

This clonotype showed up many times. The CDR3 sequence: CASSLDAGGSYEQYF. Written as DNA, the CDR3 is TGTGCCAGCAGCTTAGATGCAGGGGGCTCCTACGAGCAGTACTTC. This chain uses TRBV7-3 with TRBJ2-7, with 7 nucleotides matching TRBD1. CDR3 length equals 15 residues. Germline CDR1 SGHTA, CDR2 FQGTGA. The J segment lost 0 bases and the V segment lost 2 bases, leaving 4 bases of the junction unmatched.

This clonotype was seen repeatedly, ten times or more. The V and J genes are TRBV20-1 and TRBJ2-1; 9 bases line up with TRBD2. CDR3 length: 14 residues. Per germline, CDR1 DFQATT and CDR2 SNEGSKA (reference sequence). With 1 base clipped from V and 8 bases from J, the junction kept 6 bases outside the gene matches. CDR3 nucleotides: TGCAGTGCTAGAGGAGTAGCGGGGGAGCATGAGCAGTTCTTC. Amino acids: CSARGVAGEHEQFF.

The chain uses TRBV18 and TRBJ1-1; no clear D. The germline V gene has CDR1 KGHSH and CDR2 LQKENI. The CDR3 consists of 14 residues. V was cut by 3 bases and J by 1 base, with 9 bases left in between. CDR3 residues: CASSPAGGNTEAFF. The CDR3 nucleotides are TGTGCCAGCTCACCGGCGGGAGGGAACACTGAAGCTTTCTTT.

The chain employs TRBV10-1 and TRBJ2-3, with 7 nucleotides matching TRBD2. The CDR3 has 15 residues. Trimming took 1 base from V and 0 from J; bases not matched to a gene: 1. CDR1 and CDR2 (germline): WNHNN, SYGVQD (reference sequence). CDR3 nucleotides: TGCGCCAGCAGTGAGTGGCGGGGGAGCACAGATACGCAGTATTTT. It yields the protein CASSEWRGSTDTQYF.

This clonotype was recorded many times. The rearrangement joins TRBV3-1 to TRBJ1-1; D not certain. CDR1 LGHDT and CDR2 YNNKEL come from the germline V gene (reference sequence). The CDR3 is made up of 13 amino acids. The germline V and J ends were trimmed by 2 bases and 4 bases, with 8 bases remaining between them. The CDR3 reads CASSQSRGTEAFF. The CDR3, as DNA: TGTGCCAGCAGCCAAAGTAGAGGCACTGAAGCTTTCTTT.

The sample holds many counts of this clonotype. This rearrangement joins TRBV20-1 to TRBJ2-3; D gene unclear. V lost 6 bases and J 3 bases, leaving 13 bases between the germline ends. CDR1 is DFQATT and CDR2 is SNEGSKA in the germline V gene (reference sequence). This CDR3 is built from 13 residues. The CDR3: CSATTEMTDTQYF. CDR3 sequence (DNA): TGCAGTGCAACGACTGAAATGACAGATACGCAGTATTTT.

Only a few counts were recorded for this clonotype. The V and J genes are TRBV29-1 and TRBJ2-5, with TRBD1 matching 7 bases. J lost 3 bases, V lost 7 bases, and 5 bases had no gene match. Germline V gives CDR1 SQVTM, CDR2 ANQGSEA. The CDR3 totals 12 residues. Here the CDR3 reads CSASTGKETQYF. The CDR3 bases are TGCAGCGCTTCGACAGGGAAAGAGACCCAGTACTTC.

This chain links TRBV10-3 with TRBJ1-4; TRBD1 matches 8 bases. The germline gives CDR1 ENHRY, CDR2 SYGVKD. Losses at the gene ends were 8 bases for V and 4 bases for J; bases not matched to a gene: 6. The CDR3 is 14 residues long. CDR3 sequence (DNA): TGTGCCATCTCGCCCGGACAGGGTAATGAAAAACTGTTTTTT. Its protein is CAISPGQGNEKLFF.

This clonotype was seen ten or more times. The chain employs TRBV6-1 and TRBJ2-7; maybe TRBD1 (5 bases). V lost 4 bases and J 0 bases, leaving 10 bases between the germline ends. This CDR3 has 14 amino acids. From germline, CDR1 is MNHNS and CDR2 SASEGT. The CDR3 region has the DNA TGTGCCAGCAGTGGGACATTTAGCTCCTACGAGCAGTACTTC. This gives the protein CASSGTFSSYEQYF.

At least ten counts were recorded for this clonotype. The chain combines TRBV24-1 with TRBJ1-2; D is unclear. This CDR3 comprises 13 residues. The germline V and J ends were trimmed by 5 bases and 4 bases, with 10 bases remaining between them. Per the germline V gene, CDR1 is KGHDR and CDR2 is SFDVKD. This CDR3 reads CATSVGVFYGYTF. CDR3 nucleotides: TGTGCCACCAGTGTCGGAGTCTTCTATGGCTACACCTTC.

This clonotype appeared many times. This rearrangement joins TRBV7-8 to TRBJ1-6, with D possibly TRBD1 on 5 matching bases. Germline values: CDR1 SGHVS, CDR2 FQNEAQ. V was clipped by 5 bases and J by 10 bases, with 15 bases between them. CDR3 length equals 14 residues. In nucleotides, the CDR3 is TGTGCCAGCAGCCAATTGGGGCAAGGATCACCCCTCCACTTT. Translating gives CASSQLGQGSPLHF.

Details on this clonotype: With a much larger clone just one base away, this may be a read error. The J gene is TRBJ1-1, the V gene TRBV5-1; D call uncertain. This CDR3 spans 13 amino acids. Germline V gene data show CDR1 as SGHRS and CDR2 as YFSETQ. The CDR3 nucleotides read TGCACCAGCAGCGGAACGATGAACACTGAAGCTTTCTTT. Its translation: CTSSGTMNTEAFF.

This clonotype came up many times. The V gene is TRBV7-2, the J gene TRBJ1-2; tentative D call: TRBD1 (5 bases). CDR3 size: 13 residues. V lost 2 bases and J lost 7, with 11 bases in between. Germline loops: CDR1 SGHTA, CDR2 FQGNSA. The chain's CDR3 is CASSLSQGVGYTF. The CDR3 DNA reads TGTGCCAGCAGCTTAAGTCAGGGCGTTGGCTACACCTTC.

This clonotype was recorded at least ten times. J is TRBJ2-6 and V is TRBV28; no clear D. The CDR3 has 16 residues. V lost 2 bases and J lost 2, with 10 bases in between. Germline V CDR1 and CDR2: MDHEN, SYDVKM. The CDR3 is CASSLRSTTGANVLTF. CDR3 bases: TGTGCCAGCAGTTTACGCTCCACAACTGGGGCCAACGTCCTGACTTTC.

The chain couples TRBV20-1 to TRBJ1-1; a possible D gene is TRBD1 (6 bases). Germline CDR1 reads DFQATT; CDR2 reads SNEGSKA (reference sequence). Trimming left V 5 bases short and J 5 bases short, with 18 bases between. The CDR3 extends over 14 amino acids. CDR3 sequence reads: CSAGGGQGSTEAFF. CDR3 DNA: TGCAGTGCTGGAGGAGGCCAGGGGAGTACTGAAGCTTTCTTT.

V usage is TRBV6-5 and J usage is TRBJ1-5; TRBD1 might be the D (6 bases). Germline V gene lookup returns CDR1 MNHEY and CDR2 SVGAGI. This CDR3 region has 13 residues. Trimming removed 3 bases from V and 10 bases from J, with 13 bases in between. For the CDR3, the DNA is TGTGCCAGCAGTTATACAGGGTTAGGTCCCCAGCATTTT. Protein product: CASSYTGLGPQHF.

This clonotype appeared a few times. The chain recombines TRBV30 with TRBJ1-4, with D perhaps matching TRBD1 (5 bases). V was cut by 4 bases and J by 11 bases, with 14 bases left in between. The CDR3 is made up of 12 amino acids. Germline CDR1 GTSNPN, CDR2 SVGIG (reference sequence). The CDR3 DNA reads TGTGCCTGGACTTCCCCGGGACTCAAACTGTTTTTT. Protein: CAWTSPGLKLFF.

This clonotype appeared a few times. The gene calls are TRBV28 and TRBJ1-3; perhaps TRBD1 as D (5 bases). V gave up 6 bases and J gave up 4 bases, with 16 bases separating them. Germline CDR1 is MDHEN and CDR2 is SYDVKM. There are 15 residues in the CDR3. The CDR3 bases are TGTGCCAGCAGCCCCCACGGGGCGGGCGGAAACACCATATATTTT. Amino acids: CASSPHGAGGNTIYF.

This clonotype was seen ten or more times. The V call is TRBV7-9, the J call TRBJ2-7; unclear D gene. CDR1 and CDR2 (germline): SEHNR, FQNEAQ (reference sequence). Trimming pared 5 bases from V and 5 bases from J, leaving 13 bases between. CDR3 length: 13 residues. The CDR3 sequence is CASSPIKRDEQYF. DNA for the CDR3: TGTGCCAGCAGCCCTATTAAAAGGGACGAGCAGTACTTC.

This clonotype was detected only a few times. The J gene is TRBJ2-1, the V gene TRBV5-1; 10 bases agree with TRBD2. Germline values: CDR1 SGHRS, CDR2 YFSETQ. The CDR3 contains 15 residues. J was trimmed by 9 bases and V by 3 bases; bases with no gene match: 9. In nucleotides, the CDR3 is TGCGCCAGCAGCTCCCAAGCGGGGGGGGCCTCTGAGCAGTTCTTC. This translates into CASSSQAGGASEQFF.

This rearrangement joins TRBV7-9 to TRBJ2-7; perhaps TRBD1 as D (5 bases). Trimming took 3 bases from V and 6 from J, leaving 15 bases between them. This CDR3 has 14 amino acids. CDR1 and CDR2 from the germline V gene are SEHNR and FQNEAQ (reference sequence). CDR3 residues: CASSFDSSLTEQYF. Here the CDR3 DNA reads TGTGCCAGCAGCTTTGACAGCAGTCTGACCGAGCAGTACTTC.